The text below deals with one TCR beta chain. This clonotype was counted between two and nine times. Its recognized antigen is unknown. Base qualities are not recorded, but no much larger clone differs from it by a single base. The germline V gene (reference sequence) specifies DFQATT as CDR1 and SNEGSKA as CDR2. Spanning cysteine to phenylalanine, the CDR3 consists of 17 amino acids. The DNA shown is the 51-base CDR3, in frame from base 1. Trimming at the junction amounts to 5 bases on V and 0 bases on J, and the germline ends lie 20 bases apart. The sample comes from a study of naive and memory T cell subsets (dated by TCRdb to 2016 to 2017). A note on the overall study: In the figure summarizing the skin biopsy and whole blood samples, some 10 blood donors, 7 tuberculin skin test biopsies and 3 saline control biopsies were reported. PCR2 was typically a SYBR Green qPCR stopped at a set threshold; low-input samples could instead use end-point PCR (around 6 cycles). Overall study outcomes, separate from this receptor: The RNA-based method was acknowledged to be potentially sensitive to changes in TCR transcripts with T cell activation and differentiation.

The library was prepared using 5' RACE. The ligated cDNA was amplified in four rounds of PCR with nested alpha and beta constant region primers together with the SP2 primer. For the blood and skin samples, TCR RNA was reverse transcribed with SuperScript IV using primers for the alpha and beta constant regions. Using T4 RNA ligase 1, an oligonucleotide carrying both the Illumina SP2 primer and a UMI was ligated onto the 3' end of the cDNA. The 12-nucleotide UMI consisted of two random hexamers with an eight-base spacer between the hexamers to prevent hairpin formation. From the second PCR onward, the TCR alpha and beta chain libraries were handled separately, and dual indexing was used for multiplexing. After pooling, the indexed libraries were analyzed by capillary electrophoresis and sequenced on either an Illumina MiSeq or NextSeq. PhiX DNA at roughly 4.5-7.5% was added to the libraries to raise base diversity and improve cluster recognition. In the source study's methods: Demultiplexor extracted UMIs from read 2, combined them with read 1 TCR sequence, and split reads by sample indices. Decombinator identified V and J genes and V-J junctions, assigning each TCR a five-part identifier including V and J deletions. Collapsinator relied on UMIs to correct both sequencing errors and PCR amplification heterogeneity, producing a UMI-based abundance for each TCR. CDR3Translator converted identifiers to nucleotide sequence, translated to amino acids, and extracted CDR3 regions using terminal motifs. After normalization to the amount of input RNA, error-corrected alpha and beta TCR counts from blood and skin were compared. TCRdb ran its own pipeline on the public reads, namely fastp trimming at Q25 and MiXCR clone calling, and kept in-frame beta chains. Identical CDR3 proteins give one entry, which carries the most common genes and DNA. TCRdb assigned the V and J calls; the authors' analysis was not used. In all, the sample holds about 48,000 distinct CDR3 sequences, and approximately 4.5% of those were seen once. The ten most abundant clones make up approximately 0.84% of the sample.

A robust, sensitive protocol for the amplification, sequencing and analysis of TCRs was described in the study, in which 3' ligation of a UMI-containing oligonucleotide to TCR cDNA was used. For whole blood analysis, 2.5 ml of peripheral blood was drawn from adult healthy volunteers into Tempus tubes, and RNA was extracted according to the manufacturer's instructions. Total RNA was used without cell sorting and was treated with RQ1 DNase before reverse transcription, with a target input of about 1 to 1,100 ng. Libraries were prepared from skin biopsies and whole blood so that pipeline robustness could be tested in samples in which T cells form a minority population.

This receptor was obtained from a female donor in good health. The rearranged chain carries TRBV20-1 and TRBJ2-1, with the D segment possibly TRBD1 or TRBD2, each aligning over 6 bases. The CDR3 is CSAGGTISPSSYNEQFF. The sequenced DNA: TGCAGTGCTGGGGGGACAATTTCCCCCAGCTCCTACAATGAGCAGTTCTTC.